Each of the 7 T cell receptor beta chains below was sequenced from the same sample in a study of OX40 agonist ivuxolimab in advanced cancers. The table came from immunoSEQ multiplex PCR; TCRdb's copy has only in-frame clones and leaves some out. Among about 18,000 clones listed, more than 65% were seen once. This specimen consisted of CD4+ or CD8+ T cells sorted from blood, obtained in a trial of the OX40 agonist ivuxolimab. The receptors were gathered from an adult with an advanced solid tumor such as melanoma, head and neck, liver or kidney cancer.

The chain couples TRBV5-6 to TRBJ2-2; the D gene is possibly TRBD2 (6 bases). The germline gives CDR1 SGHDT, CDR2 YYEEEE. The CDR3 totals 16 residues. V gave up 4 bases and J gave up 0 bases, with 13 bases separating them. In DNA form, the CDR3 reads TGTGCCAGCAGCCGGAGGGAGCACCCGAACACCGGGGAGCTGTTTTTT. Its protein is CASSRREHPNTGELFF.

The V and J genes are TRBV28 and TRBJ1-3; the D gene is possibly TRBD1 (6 bases). From germline, CDR1 is MDHEN and CDR2 SYDVKM. Trimming removed 6 bases at V and 1 base at J, with 10 bases between. CDR3 length equals 14 residues. In DNA, the CDR3 is TGTGCCAGCAGGCCACAGGGATCTGGAAACACCATATATTTT. Translated, it gives CASRPQGSGNTIYF. Based on the CDR3 plus reference TRBV28 and TRBJ1-3, the full variable domain is DVKVTQSSRYLVKRTGEKVFLECVQDMDHENMFWYRQDPGLGLRLIYFSYDVKMKEKGDIPEGYSVSREKKERFSLILESASTNQTSMYLCASRPQGSGNTIYFGEGSWLTVV.

The V call is TRBV28, the J call TRBJ2-5; weak D call: TRBD1 (6 bases). The tail of the sequence fits TRBJ2-7 better, so the J call may be wrong. The CDR3 loop spans 14 amino acids. Germline V gene lookup returns CDR1 MDHEN and CDR2 SYDVKM. The CDR3 DNA sequence: TGTGCCAGCAGTCAGGCAGGGGTTACCTACGAGCAGTACTTC. Protein product: CASSQAGVTYEQYF.

The rearrangement uses TRBV7-9 and TRBJ1-3, with no clear D. This CDR3 spans 14 amino acids. Per germline, CDR1 SEHNR and CDR2 FQNEAQ (reference sequence). V shed 5 bases and J shed 2 bases, with 10 bases lying between them. The CDR3 reads CASSHSRTGNTIYF. The CDR3 nucleotides read TGTGCCAGCAGCCATAGCCGTACTGGAAACACCATATATTTT.

This chain connects TRBV29-1 to TRBJ2-7; 7 bases agree with TRBD1. CDR1 SQVTM and CDR2 ANQGSEA come from the germline V gene. This CDR3 is built from 13 residues. V gave up 5 bases and J gave up 6 bases; unmatched junction bases: 10. The CDR3 nucleotides are TGCAGCGTTTCGGGACAGCCCTTAACCGAGCAGTACTTC. This translates into CSVSGQPLTEQYF.

This chain joins TRBV29-1 and TRBJ2-7; the D gene could be TRBD1 or TRBD2 (7 bases each). V was trimmed by 6 bases and J by 2 bases, leaving 14 bases between them. The germline CDR1 and CDR2 sequences are SQVTM and ANQGSEA. This CDR3 contains 13 residues. The CDR3 is CSVGGGGPYEQYF. The CDR3 DNA follows: TGCAGCGTCGGGGGAGGGGGCCCCTACGAGCAGTACTTC.

This chain connects TRBV6-1 to TRBJ1-6; D unresolved. V was shortened by 8 bases and J by 2 bases, with 4 bases between the two germline ends. CDR1 and CDR2 from the germline V gene are MNHNS and SASEGT. The CDR3 runs 12 residues. Here the CDR3 DNA reads TGTGCCAGCGGGCCCTATAATTCACCCCTCCACTTT. It codes for CASGPYNSPLHF.